What follows describes a single T cell receptor (beta chain). Germline CDR1 is SGHTA and CDR2 is FQGNSA. The CDR3 contains 14 residues. Unmatched junction bases numbered 4, after V lost 4 bases and J lost 4 bases. This sample is drawn from a study of blood T cell repertoires in COVID-19. The protocol was immunoSEQ multiplex PCR, while the TCRdb copy is restricted to in-frame clones and leaves out a portion. The sample carries approximately 670,000 clones, more than 80% recorded once. The sequence was obtained from a young woman with acute or convalescent COVID-19. The sequencing input was peripheral blood. The chain carries TRBV7-2 and TRBJ1-2; 9 bases agree with TRBD1. As DNA, the CDR3 is TGTGCCAGCAGCTGGGGACAGGGAAGCTATGGCTACACCTTC. Amino acid sequence: CASSWGQGSYGYTF.